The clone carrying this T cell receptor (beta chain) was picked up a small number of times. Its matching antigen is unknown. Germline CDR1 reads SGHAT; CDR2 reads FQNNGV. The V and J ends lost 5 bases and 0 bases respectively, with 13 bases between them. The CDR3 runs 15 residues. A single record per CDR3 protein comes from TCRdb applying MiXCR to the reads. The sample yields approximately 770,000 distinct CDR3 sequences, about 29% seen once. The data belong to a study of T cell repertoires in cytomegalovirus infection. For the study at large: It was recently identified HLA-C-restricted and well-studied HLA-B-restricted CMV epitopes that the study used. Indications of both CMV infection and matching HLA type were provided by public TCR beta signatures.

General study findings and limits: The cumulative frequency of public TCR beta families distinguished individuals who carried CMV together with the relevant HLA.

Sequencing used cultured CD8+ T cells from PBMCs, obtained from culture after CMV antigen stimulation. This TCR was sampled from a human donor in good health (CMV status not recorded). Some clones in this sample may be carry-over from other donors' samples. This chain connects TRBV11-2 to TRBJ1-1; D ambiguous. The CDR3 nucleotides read TGTGCCAGCAGCCCCTGGAGAATCTTGAACACTGAAGCTTTCTTT. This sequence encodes CASSPWRILNTEAFF.